This TCR beta chain came from a study of cytomegalovirus exposure and HLA in healthy donors. Study-level information: Roughly 80 million unique TCRs from HLA-typed donors made up an early data release. Findings of the study overall: CMV serostatus stood as the only immune exposure information on hand.

As concerns this clone: Its antigen is currently unknown.

The primer mix had 60 Vbeta and 13 Jbeta primers. Here immunoSEQ multiplex PCR was the method, and the copy in TCRdb shows in-frame clones only, minus some. The sample contains 150,000 to 180,000 clones, 80% of which appear only once. At collection, donors were nominally healthy, but unrecorded immune exposures were probable. Between the trimmed V and J ends, which lost 6 bases and 6 bases, there was a span of 15 bases. Germline CDR1 is SGHKS and CDR2 is YYEKEE (reference sequence). This CDR3 is 13 amino acids long. The chain uses TRBV5-5 and TRBJ1-1, with a possible D match to TRBD1 (6 bases). The clonotype was recovered from a man aged 25-45 years in good health and CMV-seropositive. The specimen was PBMCs. CDR3 loop: CASIGQGYPEAFF. In DNA form, the CDR3 reads TGTGCCAGCATCGGGCAGGGGTACCCTGAAGCTTTCTTT.